This TCR beta chain originates from a study of blood T cell repertoires in COVID-19. Overall study context: Sample material is recorded as cDNA or gDNA derived from T cells, B-cell-depleted T cells, or PBMCs.

Trimming left V 1 base short and J 0 bases short, with 16 bases between. Germline V gene sequence: CDR1 SGHRS, CDR2 YFSETQ. The CDR3 length is 18 residues. In the authors' methods: Nucleated cell counts were estimated from reference gene primer amplification. Clones were sequenced by immunoSEQ multiplex PCR, and TCRdb holds only the in-frame ones, with some missing. V and J calls plus clone size are reproduced from that table; the DNA served to infer D and trimming. This sample has fewer than 600,000 clones, with approximately 88% found just once. This chain links TRBV5-1 with TRBJ1-4, with a possible D match to TRBD1 (5 bases). The receptor's source is a woman between 40 and 50 years old who had recovered from COVID-19. Sequencing input: PBMCs or T cells enriched from blood (not recorded which). CDR3 sequence: CASSLRGWAVATNEKLFF. CDR3 nucleotide sequence: TGCGCCAGCAGCTTGAGGGGTTGGGCCGTTGCAACTAATGAAAAACTGTTTTTT. The complete variable domain, with remaining parts taken from reference TRBV5-1 and TRBJ1-4, reads KAGVTQTPRYLIKTRGQQVTLSCSPISGHRSVSWYQQTPGQGLQFLFEYFSETQRNKGNFPGRFSGRQFSNSRSEMNVSTLELGDSALYLCASSLRGWAVATNEKLFFGSGTQLSVL.